This TCR beta chain originates from a study of T cells in Graves' hyperthyroidism and ophthalmopathy. Using RNA transcripts as the source, TCR beta CDR3 regions were amplified. Primed by the HTBI set, a first-round RT-PCR was run on the TCR CDR3. TCRdb reanalysed the multiplex PCR reads using MiXCR and keeps one entry per CDR3 protein. Among 500,000 or so distinct CDR3 sequences listed, approximately 17% were seen once. Lactation, pregnancy, other autoimmune disease or uncontrolled infection excluded patients. Germline V gives CDR1 SGHAT, CDR2 FQNNGV. V gave up 4 bases and J gave up 5 bases; unmatched junction bases: 5. The CDR3 spans 15 residues.

Sequences were obtained from blood. The receptor comes from a young woman with Graves' ophthalmopathy. The V gene is TRBV11-2, the J gene TRBJ2-7; 13 positions agree with TRBD2. This chain's CDR3 is CASSYRTSGRHEQYF. DNA for the CDR3: TGTGCCAGCAGCTACCGGACTAGCGGGAGACACGAGCAGTACTTC.